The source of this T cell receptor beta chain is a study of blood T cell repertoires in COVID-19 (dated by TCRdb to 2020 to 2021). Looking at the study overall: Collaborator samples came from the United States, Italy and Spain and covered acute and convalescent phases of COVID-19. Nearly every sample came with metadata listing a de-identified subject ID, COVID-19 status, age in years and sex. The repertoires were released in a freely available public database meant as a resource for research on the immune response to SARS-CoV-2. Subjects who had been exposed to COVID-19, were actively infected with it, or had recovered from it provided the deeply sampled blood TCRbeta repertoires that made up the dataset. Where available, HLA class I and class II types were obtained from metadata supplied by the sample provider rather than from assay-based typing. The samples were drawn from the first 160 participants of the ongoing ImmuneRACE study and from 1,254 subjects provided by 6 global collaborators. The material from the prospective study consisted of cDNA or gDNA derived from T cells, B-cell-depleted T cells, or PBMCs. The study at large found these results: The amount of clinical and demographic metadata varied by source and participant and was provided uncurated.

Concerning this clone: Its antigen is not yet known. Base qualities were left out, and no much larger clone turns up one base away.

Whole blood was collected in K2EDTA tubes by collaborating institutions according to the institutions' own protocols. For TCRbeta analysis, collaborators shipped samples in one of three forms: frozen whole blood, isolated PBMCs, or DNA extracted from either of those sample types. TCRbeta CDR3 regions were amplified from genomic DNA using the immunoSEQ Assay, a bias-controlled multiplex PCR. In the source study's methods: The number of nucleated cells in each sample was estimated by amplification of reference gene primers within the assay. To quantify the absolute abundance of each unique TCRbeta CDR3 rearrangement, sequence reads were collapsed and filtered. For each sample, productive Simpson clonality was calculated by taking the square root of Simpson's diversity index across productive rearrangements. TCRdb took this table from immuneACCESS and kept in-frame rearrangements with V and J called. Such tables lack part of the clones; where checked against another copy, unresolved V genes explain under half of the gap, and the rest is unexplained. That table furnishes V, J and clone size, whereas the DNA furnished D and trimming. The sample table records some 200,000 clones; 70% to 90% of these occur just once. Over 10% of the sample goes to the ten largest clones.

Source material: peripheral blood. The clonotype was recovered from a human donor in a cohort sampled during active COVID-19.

The nucleotide sequence reads as follows: TGTGCCAGTAGTTATAGCGGGAGCTCCTACAATGAGCAGTTCTTC. Its protein is CASSYSGSSYNEQFF. The chain joins TRBV19 to TRBJ2-1; the central 9 bases match TRBD2. The germline V gene (reference sequence) supplies CDR1 LNHDA and CDR2 SQIVND. Germline trimming amounts to 5 bases on V and 0 bases on J, with 2 as the count of junction bases outside the gene matches. Including cysteine and phenylalanine, the CDR3 has 15 amino acids. Solely the CDR3 DNA is kept, with 45 bases framed from the first base. The entire variable domain, with the stretches around the CDR3 drawn from the reference TRBV19 and TRBJ2-1 proteins, is DGGITQSPKYLFRKEGQNVTLSCEQNLNHDAMYWYRQDPGQGLRLIYYSQIVNDFQKGDIAEGYSVSREKKESFPLTVTSAQKNPTAFYLCASSYSGSSYNEQFFGPGTRLTVL.